These 26 T cell receptor beta chains share one sample of origin, sequenced in a study of T cell responses to AZD1222 COVID-19 vaccine. This table comes from immunoSEQ multiplex PCR, and its TCRdb copy is limited to in-frame clones, with some not included. The table shows fewer than 150,000 clones, with about 90% occurring only once. Material: peripheral blood, obtained on day 0 of AZD1222 vaccination. Every receptor here comes from an adult in good health.

The genes are TRBV5-1 and TRBJ1-3; no reliable D call. Germline V CDR1 and CDR2: SGHRS, YFSETQ. The V end lost 5 bases, the J end lost 3 bases, and 6 bases lay between the germline ends. The CDR3 length is 12 residues. Here the CDR3 DNA reads TGCGCCAGCAGAGGTTTTGGAAACACCATATATTTT. This gives the protein CASRGFGNTIYF. Together with reference TRBV5-1 and TRBJ1-3, the CDR3 gives the full variable domain: KAGVTQTPRYLIKTRGQQVTLSCSPISGHRSVSWYQQTPGQGLQFLFEYFSETQRNKGNFPGRFSGRQFSNSRSEMNVSTLELGDSALYLCASRGFGNTIYFGEGSWLTVV.

V and J are TRBV28 and TRBJ1-3, with D tentatively TRBD1 (5 bases). The CDR3 spans 15 residues. V was pared by 6 bases and J by 5 bases, with 17 bases between. Germline CDR1 reads MDHEN; CDR2 reads SYDVKM. CDR3 residues: CASSDSVGGRNTIYF. CDR3 nucleotide sequence: TGTGCCAGCAGCGATTCTGTCGGGGGAAGAAACACCATATATTTT.

The chain employs TRBV29-1 and TRBJ2-1; maybe TRBD1 (7 bases). There are 14 residues in the CDR3. V gave up 6 bases and J gave up 9 bases, with 21 bases separating them. Germline V CDR1 and CDR2: SQVTM, ANQGSEA. The DNA for the CDR3 is TGCAGCGTATCCCCAGGGGGGTCGAGTCCTGAGCAGTTCTTC. Residues: CSVSPGGSSPEQFF.

V usage is TRBV6-5 and J usage is TRBJ2-6; D gene unclear. Per germline, CDR1 MNHEY and CDR2 SVGAGI. V gave up 4 bases and J gave up 0 bases, with 4 bases separating them. This CDR3 is 14 amino acids long. The CDR3 coding sequence is TGTGCCAGCAGTTGGATCTCTGGGGCCAACGTCCTGACTTTC. Translating it yields CASSWISGANVLTF.

A few counts support this clone. This chain joins TRBV2 and TRBJ1-5; TRBD1 is a possible D gene (6 bases). The V gene lost 5 bases and the J gene lost 3 bases, with 14 bases spanning the gap. Germline CDR1 and CDR2: SNHLY and FYNNEI. The CDR3 is made up of 15 amino acids. CDR3 in amino acids: CASSPFGQINQPQHF. The CDR3 DNA follows: TGTGCCAGCAGTCCCTTTGGACAGATCAATCAGCCCCAGCATTTT.

This clone occurred once. The chain joins TRBV27 to TRBJ1-2; D is ambiguous. The CDR3 totals 15 residues. The V and J ends lost 2 bases and 1 base respectively, with 11 bases between them. Looked up from germline, CDR1 is MNHEY and CDR2 is SMNVEV (reference sequence). The chain's CDR3 is CASSLNRGNNYGYTF. CDR3 DNA: TGTGCCAGCAGTTTAAATCGGGGTAATAACTATGGCTACACCTTC.

The chain combines TRBV27 with TRBJ1-1, with 8 bases aligning to TRBD1. CDR1 and CDR2 from the germline V gene are MNHEY and SMNVEV (reference sequence). Losses at the gene ends were 3 bases for V and 3 bases for J; bases not matched to a gene: 15. This CDR3 region has 18 residues. The CDR3 DNA is TGTGCCAGCAGTTTGGGAAACAGGGGGGCCCATTTGGACACTGAAGCTTTCTTT. Translated: CASSLGNRGAHLDTEAFF.

The DNA for the CDR3 is TGTGCCAGTAGTAATTGGGCTGAAGCTTTCTTT. Translating gives CASSNWAEAFF. The rearrangement uses TRBV19 and TRBJ1-1, with no clear D. The CDR3 has 11 residues. Trimming took 4 bases from V and 6 from J, leaving 6 bases between them. Germline V lookup: CDR1 LNHDA, CDR2 SQIVND (reference sequence).

This clone was detected once. The chain uses TRBV9 and TRBJ1-4; the D is unclear. Per germline, CDR1 SGDLS and CDR2 YYNGEE. This CDR3 region has 14 residues. Trimming took 0 bases from V and 8 from J, leaving 11 bases between them. The CDR3, as DNA: TGTGCCAGCAGCGTAGGACCCGAATCCGAAAAACTGTTTTTT. Translated, it gives CASSVGPESEKLFF.

The CDR3 spells CASSYDWANVLTF. The CDR3 nucleotides read TGTGCCAGCAGTTACGACTGGGCCAACGTCCTGACTTTC. The rearrangement joins TRBV6-2 or TRBV6-3 to TRBJ2-6; D gene unclear. The ends were cut back, 2 bases at V and 5 bases at J, with 4 bases in the middle. The germline V gene encodes CDR1 MNHEY and CDR2 SVGEGT. There are 13 residues in the CDR3.

The gene calls are TRBV6-1 and TRBJ1-6; no definite D call. The CDR3 is 17 residues long. Germline V gene data show CDR1 as MNHNS and CDR2 as SASEGT. The V end was cut by 1 base, the J end by 4 bases, with 14 bases between. The CDR3 sequence is CASSEEGREKYNSPLHF. The CDR3 nucleotides read TGTGCCAGCAGTGAAGAGGGTCGGGAGAAATATAATTCACCCCTCCACTTT.

The rearrangement uses TRBV28 and TRBJ2-1, with 7 positions matching TRBD1. V shed 1 base and J 7 bases; nucleotides not matched to a gene: 10. The CDR3 length is 16 residues. Germline loops: CDR1 MDHEN, CDR2 SYDVKM. DNA of the CDR3: TGTGCCAGCAGTTTATTTGTCCGTGAGGGGGCTAATGAGCAGTTCTTC. Translated, it gives CASSLFVREGANEQFF.

The chain joins TRBV6-5 to TRBJ1-2, with D unclear. Germline V gene data show CDR1 as MNHEY and CDR2 as SVGAGI. The V end lost 7 bases, the J end lost 4 bases, and 16 bases lay between the germline ends. The CDR3 is 14 amino acids. CDR3 amino acids: CASTPEEGSYGYTF. The DNA of the CDR3 is TGTGCCAGCACCCCCGAGGAGGGTTCCTATGGCTACACCTTC.

The gene calls are TRBV12-5 and TRBJ1-2; the D is unclear. The V end was cut by 3 bases, the J end by 0 bases, with 2 bases between. The length of the CDR3 is 12 residues. Germline CDR1 is LGHNT and CDR2 is FRNRAP. CDR3 protein: CASGFTNYGYTF. The CDR3, as DNA: TGTGCTAGTGGTTTCACTAACTATGGCTACACCTTC.

The gene calls are TRBV3-1 (or the pseudogene TRBV3-2) and TRBJ2-7; perhaps TRBD1 as D (5 bases). CDR3 length: 17 amino acids. V lost 1 base to trimming and J lost 1 base, with 17 bases between them. CDR1 is LGHDT and CDR2 is YNNKEL in the germline V gene (reference sequence). The CDR3 region has the DNA TGTGCCAGCAGCCAAGGAGATAGGGGCGCACGATCCTACGAGCAGTACTTC. This translates into CASSQGDRGARSYEQYF.

The chain is built from TRBV19 and TRBJ1-1; 8 bases agree with TRBD1. Germline V gives CDR1 LNHDA, CDR2 SQIVND (reference sequence). Germline trimming cut 10 bases from V and 1 base from J; bases unmatched to any gene: 5. The CDR3 extends over 13 amino acids. CDR3 sequence: CATSGTGNTEAFF. CDR3 bases: TGTGCCACCTCAGGGACAGGGAACACTGAAGCTTTCTTT.

CDR3 protein: CASSLTSGGAVEQFF. The CDR3 bases are TGTGCCAGCAGCCTGACTAGCGGGGGGGCAGTTGAGCAGTTCTTC. This rearrangement joins TRBV7-9 to TRBJ2-1; TRBD2 aligns across 14 bases. Germline CDR1 is SEHNR and CDR2 is FQNEAQ (reference sequence). Germline trimming cut 5 bases from V and 9 bases from J; bases unmatched to any gene: 6. CDR3 length equals 15 residues.

The chain combines TRBV3-1 (or the pseudogene TRBV3-2) with TRBJ2-1, with no clear D. The germline CDR1 and CDR2 sequences are LGHDT and YNNKEL (reference sequence). The CDR3 runs to 15 residues. The V gene lost 4 bases and the J gene lost 5 bases, with 15 bases spanning the gap. The CDR3 DNA follows: TGTGCCAGCAGCCCGTATGGACGGGCGGACAATGAGCAGTTCTTC. Its protein product is CASSPYGRADNEQFF.

This chain joins TRBV10-2 and TRBJ2-4; 10 bases are shared with TRBD2. The V gene end was trimmed by 2 bases and the J gene end by 3 bases; junction bases not matched to a gene: 7. The CDR3 sequence is 17 residues long. Germline V gene data show CDR1 as WSHSY and CDR2 as SAAADI. CDR3 coding DNA: TGCGCCAGCAGTGAGAGAGCGGGGGGGCCGGTCAAAAACATTCAGTACTTC. As protein: CASSERAGGPVKNIQYF.

The V gene is TRBV7-9, the J gene TRBJ1-5; 10 nucleotides line up with TRBD1. CDR3 length: 19 residues. The trim removed 1 base at V and 1 base at J, leaving 10 bases unmatched. Per germline, CDR1 SEHNR and CDR2 FQNEAQ (reference sequence). The CDR3 reads CASSLVRTGGTKSNQPQHF. CDR3 DNA sequence: TGTGCCAGCAGCTTAGTTCGGACAGGGGGAACAAAGAGCAATCAGCCCCAGCATTTT.

This clone was seen a single time. The V and J genes are TRBV12-3 or TRBV12-4 and TRBJ1-4; TRBD1 matches 9 bases. The CDR3 length is 11 residues. J gave up 16 bases and V 6 bases, and 6 bases lay outside the gene matches. The DNA of the CDR3 is TGTGCCAGCAGCCGCGGACAGGGGCGGTTTTTT. This sequence encodes CASSRGQGRFF.

This chain uses TRBV7-9 with TRBJ1-1; D unresolved. The germline V and J ends were trimmed by 1 base and 3 bases, with 6 bases remaining between them. CDR3 size: 13 residues. In germline, CDR1 is SEHNR, CDR2 FQNEAQ (reference sequence). The CDR3 sequence: CASSLEVDTEAFF. The CDR3 DNA is TGTGCCAGCAGCTTAGAAGTAGACACTGAAGCTTTCTTT.

The CDR3 loop reads CASFEGGRAFF. CDR3 nucleotide sequence: TGTGCCAGTTTCGAGGGGGGTCGAGCTTTCTTT. The chain has TRBV19 and TRBJ1-1; possibly TRBD1 for D (6 bases). Trimming pared 8 bases from V and 10 bases from J, leaving 14 bases between. CDR1 is LNHDA and CDR2 is SQIVND in the germline V gene (reference sequence). CDR3 length equals 11 residues.

V gene TRBV7-9 combines with J gene TRBJ1-1; D is undetermined. Germline V gene data show CDR1 as SEHNR and CDR2 as FQNEAQ (reference sequence). This CDR3 region has 14 residues. Trimming pared 1 base from V and 7 bases from J, leaving 13 bases between. CDR3 in amino acids: CASSLDPGLIEAFF. CDR3 coding DNA: TGTGCCAGCAGCTTAGACCCCGGGCTAATTGAAGCTTTCTTT. Filled out from reference TRBV7-9 and TRBJ1-1, the complete variable domain reads DTGVSQNPRHKITKRGQNVTFRCDPISEHNRLYWYRQTLGQGPEFLTYFQNEAQLEKSRLLSDRFSAERPKGSFSTLEIQRTEQGDSAMYLCASSLDPGLIEAFFGQGTRLTVV.

The J gene is TRBJ2-1, the V gene TRBV19, with a possible D match to TRBD1 (5 bases). The germline V gene encodes CDR1 LNHDA and CDR2 SQIVND (reference sequence). The V gene lost 5 bases and the J gene lost 7 bases, with 9 bases spanning the gap. This CDR3 has 12 residues. DNA of the CDR3: TGTGCCAGTAGTGTAAGGGGTAATGAGCAGTTCTTC. The encoded protein is CASSVRGNEQFF.

V usage is TRBV19 and J usage is TRBJ2-1; D could derive from TRBD1 or TRBD2 (5 bases each). Germline V gene lookup returns CDR1 LNHDA and CDR2 SQIVND (reference sequence). This CDR3 has 13 amino acids. Trimming pared 5 bases from V and 7 bases from J, leaving 12 bases between. CDR3 protein: CASSVGAGNEQFF. Written as DNA, the CDR3 is TGTGCCAGTAGTGTCGGGGCAGGGAATGAGCAGTTCTTC.